The clone carrying this T cell receptor beta chain was detected only a few times. No antigen is known for it. Trimming removed 8 bases from V and 2 bases from J, with 12 bases in between. The CDR3 covers 13 residues. The record originates from a study of CD8 T cells in ankylosing spondylitis. The study's findings and limits: Disease-linked clones reportedly showed significant enrichment in matched ankylosing spondylitis synovial fluid. Seven or eight highly homologous variants formed a TCR beta motif that appeared characteristic of ankylosing spondylitis blood.

Making the TCR beta libraries involved quantitative 5'-RACE with molecular barcodes. One entry per CDR3 protein, called by TCRdb with MiXCR from the 5' RACE reads. The sample has hundreds of thousands of distinct CDR3 sequences, roughly 8.6% seen once. The chain employs TRBV12-3 or TRBV12-4 and TRBJ2-5; D remains ambiguous. The TCR sequence derives from a male donor with ankylosing spondylitis or in good health (not recorded which). The sequenced sample was blood, either unsorted or a sorted T cell fraction (not recorded which). Here the CDR3 reads CASRLHPQETQYF. DNA for the CDR3: TGTGCCAGCCGGCTACACCCTCAAGAGACCCAGTACTTC.